Listed below are T cell receptor beta chains from one sample, sequenced in a study of T cell responses to AZD1222 COVID-19 vaccine. Sequenced by immunoSEQ multiplex PCR; TCRdb stores in-frame clones only, minus some. Of around 220,000 clones listed, 94% were seen once; the top ten hold about 1.5%. Specimen: peripheral blood, collected 28 days after the second dose of the MenACWY control vaccine. The receptors here all came from an adult who received the MenACWY meningococcal vaccine as a control. Both conserved end residues are part of each CDR3. D genes are given only for firm matches. The size of a clone is reported for some rows only, either as once, few or many, or as a class for expanded clones.

V gene	clone size	D gene	J gene	CDR3 DNA	CDR3 protein
TRBV7-9	once	.	TRBJ1-1	TGTGCCAGCAGCTATGGGGGAGAAGCTTTCTTT	CASSYGGEAFF
TRBV30	.	TRBD2	TRBJ2-1	TGTGCCTGGAGTGTAAAGCGGGGGGGTCCGGATGAGCAGTTCTTC	CAWSVKRGGPDEQFF
TRBV6-2/TRBV6-3	few	TRBD1	TRBJ2-7	TGTGCCAGCAGTTACTCTGGGACAGGGACCTACGAGCAGTACTTC	CASSYSGTGTYEQYF
TRBV27	.	.	TRBJ2-1	TGTGCCAGCAGTTTCGGGCTAGCCGGAAACAATGAGCAGTTCTTC	CASSFGLAGNNEQFF
TRBV24-1	.	TRBD1	TRBJ2-5	TGTGCCACCAGTGACCCACAGGGGTTCCAAGAGACCCAGTACTTC	CATSDPQGFQETQYF
TRBV19	.	TRBD1	TRBJ1-6	TGTGCCAGTAGTCAACAACAGGGGAGAGGTTCACCCCTCCACTTT	CASSQQQGRGSPLHF
TRBV28	once	TRBD1	TRBJ1-2	TGTGCCAGCAGTTCCGTTGGGCCCGGGACAGGTCCTTATGGCTACACCTTC	CASSSVGPGTGPYGYTF
TRBV28	.	.	TRBJ1-1	TGTGCCAGCAGTCCCAGGGCAAGGAACACTGAAGCTTTCTTT	CASSPRARNTEAFF
TRBV4-1	.	TRBD1	TRBJ1-6	TGCGCCAGCAGCCAAGAAGACAGGGGTGATTCACCCCTCCACTTT	CASSQEDRGDSPLHF
TRBV19	.	.	TRBJ2-1	TGTGCCAGCGCTTTAGCCTACAATGAGCAGTTCTTC	CASALAYNEQFF
TRBV7-9	.	.	TRBJ1-1	TGTGCCAGCAGCTTAGAAGGGAACACTGAAGCTTTCTTT	CASSLEGNTEAFF
TRBV30	.	.	TRBJ1-2	TGTGCCTGGAGATTCCCCGGCCCCTATGGCTACACCTTC	CAWRFPGPYGYTF
TRBV6-5	.	.	TRBJ1-3	TGTGCCAGCAGCCAATCGACGGGGACTAACACCATATATTTT	CASSQSTGTNTIYF
TRBV28	.	TRBD1	TRBJ2-3	TGTGCCAGCACTTCAGCGGCAGGGGGAGGCACAGATACGCAGTATTTT	CASTSAAGGGTDTQYF
TRBV19	.	TRBD2	TRBJ2-7	TGTGCCAGTAGTACCGGGACTAGCGGGAGCTACGAGCAGTACTTC	CASSTGTSGSYEQYF
TRBV6-5	.	.	TRBJ1-2	TGTGCCAGCAGCCCCGAGGGGGGGCATGGCTACACCTTC	CASSPEGGHGYTF